This TCR beta chain was found in a study of shared clonotypes between healthy human individuals. Study-wide context: Each donor had three CD4 naive, three CD4 memory, two CD8 naive and one CD8 memory plate. General study findings and limits: Among donors, clonotype sharing was expected to be affected by sequencing depth. Across a handful of donors, naive CD4 shared approximately 4.5%, naive CD8 under 4%, memory CD4 approximately 2.5%, memory CD8 0.4%.

Turning to this clone: The target antigen is unknown.

CDR1 MDHEN and CDR2 SYDVKM come from the germline V gene. The CDR3 extends over 14 amino acids. Deletions cut 10 bases from V and 5 bases from J, with 20 bases between. Sorted-subset replicate PCRs used 150 to 250 ng of genomic DNA. This amount corresponded to approximately 30,000 T cell genomes. The assay was immunoSEQ multiplex PCR, and TCRdb's table has in-frame clones only and misses some. The sample holds some 580,000 clones; around 97% are singletons and the top ten take around 0.058%. Source material: naive CD4+ T cells sorted from blood. Subset of the sample: CD45RA+ positively selected. This rearrangement joins TRBV28 to TRBJ2-5; no definite D call. The TCR originated in a woman younger than 45 in good health. The CDR3 reads CATDRRLQGETQYF. CDR3 nucleotides: TGTGCCACCGACCGGCGTTTACAAGGGGAGACCCAGTACTTC. The variable domain in full, completed from reference TRBV28 and TRBJ2-5, reads DVKVTQSSRYLVKRTGEKVFLECVQDMDHENMFWYRQDPGLGLRLIYFSYDVKMKEKGDIPEGYSVSREKKERFSLILESASTNQTSMYLCATDRRLQGETQYFGPGTRLLVL.